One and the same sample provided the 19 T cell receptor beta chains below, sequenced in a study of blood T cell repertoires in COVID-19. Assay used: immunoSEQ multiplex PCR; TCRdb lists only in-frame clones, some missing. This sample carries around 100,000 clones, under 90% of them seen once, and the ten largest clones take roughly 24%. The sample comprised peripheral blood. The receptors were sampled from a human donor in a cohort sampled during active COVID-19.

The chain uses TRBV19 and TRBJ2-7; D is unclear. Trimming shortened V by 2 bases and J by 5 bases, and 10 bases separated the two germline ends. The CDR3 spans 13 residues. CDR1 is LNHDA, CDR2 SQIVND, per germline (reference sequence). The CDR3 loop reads CASSIWPADEQYF. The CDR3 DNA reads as TGTGCCAGTAGTATATGGCCGGCGGACGAGCAGTACTTC.

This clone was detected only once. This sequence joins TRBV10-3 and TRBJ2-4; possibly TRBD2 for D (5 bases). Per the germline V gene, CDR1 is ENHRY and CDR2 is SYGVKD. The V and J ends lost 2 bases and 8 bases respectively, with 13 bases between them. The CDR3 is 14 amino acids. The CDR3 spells CAISEPGTHHIQYF. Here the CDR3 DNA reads TGTGCCATCAGTGAGCCGGGAACCCACCACATTCAGTACTTC.

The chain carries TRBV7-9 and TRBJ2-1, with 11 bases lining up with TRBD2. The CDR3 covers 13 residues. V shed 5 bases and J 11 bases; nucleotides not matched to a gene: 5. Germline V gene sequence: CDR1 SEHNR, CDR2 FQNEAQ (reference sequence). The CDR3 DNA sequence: TGTGCCAGCAGCAGAGGGACTAGCGGAAAGCAGTTCTTC. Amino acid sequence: CASSRGTSGKQFF.

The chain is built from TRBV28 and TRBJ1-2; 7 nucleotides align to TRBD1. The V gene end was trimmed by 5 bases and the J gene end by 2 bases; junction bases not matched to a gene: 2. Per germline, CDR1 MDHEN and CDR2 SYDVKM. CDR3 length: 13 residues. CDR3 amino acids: CASSQGQNYGYTF. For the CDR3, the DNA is TGTGCCAGCAGTCAGGGACAGAACTATGGCTACACCTTC.

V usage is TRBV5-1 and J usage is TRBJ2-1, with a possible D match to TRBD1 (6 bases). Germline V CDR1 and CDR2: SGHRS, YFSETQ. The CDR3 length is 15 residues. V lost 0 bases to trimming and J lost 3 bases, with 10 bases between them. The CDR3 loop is CASSLGGQYYNEQFF. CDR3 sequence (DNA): TGCGCCAGCAGCTTGGGCGGACAGTACTACAATGAGCAGTTCTTC.

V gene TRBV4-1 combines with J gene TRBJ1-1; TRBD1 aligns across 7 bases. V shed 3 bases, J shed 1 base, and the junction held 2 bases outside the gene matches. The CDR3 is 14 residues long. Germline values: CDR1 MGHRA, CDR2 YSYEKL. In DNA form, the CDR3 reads TGCGCCAGCAGCCAGGGGGACAGGAACACTGAAGCTTTCTTT. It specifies CASSQGDRNTEAFF.

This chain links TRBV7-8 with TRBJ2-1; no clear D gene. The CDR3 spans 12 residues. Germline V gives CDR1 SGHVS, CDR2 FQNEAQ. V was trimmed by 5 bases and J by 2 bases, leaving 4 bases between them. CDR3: CASSPTYNEQFF. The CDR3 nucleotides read TGTGCCAGCAGCCCTACCTACAATGAGCAGTTCTTC.

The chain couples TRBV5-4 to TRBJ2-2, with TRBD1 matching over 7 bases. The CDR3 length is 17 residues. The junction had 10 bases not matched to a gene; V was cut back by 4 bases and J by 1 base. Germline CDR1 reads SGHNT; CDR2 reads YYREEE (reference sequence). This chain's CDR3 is CASSAGWDSLNTGELFF. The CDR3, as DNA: TGTGCCAGCAGCGCTGGATGGGACAGCCTGAACACCGGGGAGCTGTTTTTT.

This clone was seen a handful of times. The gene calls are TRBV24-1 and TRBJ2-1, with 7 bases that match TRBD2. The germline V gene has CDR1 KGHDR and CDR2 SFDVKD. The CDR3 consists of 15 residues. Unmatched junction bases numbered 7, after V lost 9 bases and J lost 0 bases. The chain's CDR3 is CATGYAGASYNEQFF. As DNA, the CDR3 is TGTGCCACCGGGTACGCGGGAGCCTCCTACAATGAGCAGTTCTTC.

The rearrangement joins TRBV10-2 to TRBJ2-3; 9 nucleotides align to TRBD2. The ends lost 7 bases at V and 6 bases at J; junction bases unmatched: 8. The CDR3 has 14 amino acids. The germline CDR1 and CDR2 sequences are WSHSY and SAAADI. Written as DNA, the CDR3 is TGCGCCAGCATGGAGGCGGGAGGGTTGGATACGCAGTATTTT. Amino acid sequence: CASMEAGGLDTQYF.

The CDR3 spells CASSPDTYTGELFF. In nucleotides, the CDR3 is TGTGCCAGCAGCCCGGACACTTACACCGGGGAGCTGTTTTTT. The rearrangement links TRBV7-8 to TRBJ2-2, with D possibly being TRBD1 (5 bases). The CDR3 is 14 residues long. Trimming shortened V by 5 bases and J by 3 bases, and 10 bases separated the two germline ends. CDR1 is SGHVS and CDR2 is FQNEAQ in the germline V gene.

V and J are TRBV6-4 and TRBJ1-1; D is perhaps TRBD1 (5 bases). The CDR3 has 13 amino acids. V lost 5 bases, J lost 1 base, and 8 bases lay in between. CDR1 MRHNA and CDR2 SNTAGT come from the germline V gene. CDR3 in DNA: TGTGCCAGCAGTTCACAGGAGAACACTGAAGCTTTCTTT. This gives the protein CASSSQENTEAFF.

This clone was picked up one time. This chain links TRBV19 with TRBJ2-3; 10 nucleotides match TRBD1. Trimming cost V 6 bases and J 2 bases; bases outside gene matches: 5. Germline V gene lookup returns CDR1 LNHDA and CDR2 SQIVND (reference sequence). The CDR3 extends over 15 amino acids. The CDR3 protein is CASRRQGAYTDTQYF. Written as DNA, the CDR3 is TGTGCCAGTAGAAGACAGGGGGCGTACACAGATACGCAGTATTTT.

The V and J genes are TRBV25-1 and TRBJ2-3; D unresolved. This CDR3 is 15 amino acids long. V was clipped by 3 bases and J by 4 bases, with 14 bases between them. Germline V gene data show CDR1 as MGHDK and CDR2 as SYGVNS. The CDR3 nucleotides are TGTGCCAGCAGTGATGGCCTAGTATCGGCAGATACGCAGTATTTT. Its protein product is CASSDGLVSADTQYF. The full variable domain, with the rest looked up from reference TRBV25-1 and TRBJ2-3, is EADIYQTPRYLVIGTGKKITLECSQTMGHDKMYWYQQDPGMELHLIHYSYGVNSTEKGDLSSESTVSRIRTEHFPLTLESARPSHTSQYLCASSDGLVSADTQYFGPGTRLTVL.

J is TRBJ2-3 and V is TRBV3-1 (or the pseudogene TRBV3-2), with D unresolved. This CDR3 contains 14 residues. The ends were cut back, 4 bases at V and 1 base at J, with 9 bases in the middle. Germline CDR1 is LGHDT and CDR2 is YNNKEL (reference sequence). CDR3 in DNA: TGTGCCAGCAGCCCTACGTTGGGCACAGATACGCAGTATTTT. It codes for CASSPTLGTDTQYF.

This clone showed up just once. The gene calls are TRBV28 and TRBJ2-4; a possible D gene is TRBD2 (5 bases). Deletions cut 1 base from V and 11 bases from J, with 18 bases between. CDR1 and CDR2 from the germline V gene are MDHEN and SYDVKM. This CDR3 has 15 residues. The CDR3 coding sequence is TGTGCCAGCAGTTTATTGCCCCCGGCCGGGAAGGTTCAGTACTTC. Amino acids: CASSLLPPAGKVQYF. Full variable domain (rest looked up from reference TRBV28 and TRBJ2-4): DVKVTQSSRYLVKRTGEKVFLECVQDMDHENMFWYRQDPGLGLRLIYFSYDVKMKEKGDIPEGYSVSREKKERFSLILESASTNQTSMYLCASSLLPPAGKVQYFGAGTRLSVL.

DNA for the CDR3: TGTGCCAGCAGTAGAAGAAAAGGGGACAATCAGCCCCAGCATTTT. Residues: CASSRRKGDNQPQHF. V usage is TRBV6-5 and J usage is TRBJ1-5, with a possible D match to TRBD1 (5 bases). CDR1 and CDR2 (germline): MNHEY, SVGAGI. This CDR3 spans 15 amino acids. V was trimmed by 5 bases and J by 3 bases, leaving 14 bases between them.

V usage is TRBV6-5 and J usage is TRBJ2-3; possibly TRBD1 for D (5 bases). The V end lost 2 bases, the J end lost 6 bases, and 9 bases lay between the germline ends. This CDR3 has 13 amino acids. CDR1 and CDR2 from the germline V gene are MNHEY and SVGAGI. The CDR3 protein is CASSYDPGDTQYF. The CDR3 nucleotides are TGTGCCAGCAGTTACGACCCAGGGGATACGCAGTATTTT.

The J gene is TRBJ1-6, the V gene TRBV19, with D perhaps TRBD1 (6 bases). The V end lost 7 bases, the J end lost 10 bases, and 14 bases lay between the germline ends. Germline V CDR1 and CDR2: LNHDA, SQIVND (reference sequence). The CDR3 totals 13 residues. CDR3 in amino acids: CASNGGFGSPLHF. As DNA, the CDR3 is TGTGCCAGTAATGGGGGCTTCGGGTCACCCCTCCACTTT.